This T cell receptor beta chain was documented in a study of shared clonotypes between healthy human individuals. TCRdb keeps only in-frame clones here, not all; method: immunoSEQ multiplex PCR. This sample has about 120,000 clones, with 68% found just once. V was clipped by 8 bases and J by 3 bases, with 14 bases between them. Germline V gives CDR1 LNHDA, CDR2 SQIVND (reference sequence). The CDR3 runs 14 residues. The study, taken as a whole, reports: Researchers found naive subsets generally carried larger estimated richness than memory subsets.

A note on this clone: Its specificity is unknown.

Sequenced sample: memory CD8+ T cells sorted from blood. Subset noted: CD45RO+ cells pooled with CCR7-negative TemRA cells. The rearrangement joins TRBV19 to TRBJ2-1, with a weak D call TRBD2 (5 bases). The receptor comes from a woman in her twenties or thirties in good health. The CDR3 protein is CASESGYDYNEQFF. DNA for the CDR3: TGTGCCAGTGAAAGCGGTTACGACTACAATGAGCAGTTCTTC.